The sequence of this T cell receptor (beta chain) was determined in a study of blood T cell repertoires in COVID-19. Study context: Whether acute or convalescent, the COVID-19 samples came from the United States, Italy and Spain. PBMCs, B-cell-depleted T cells, or T cells provided the cDNA or gDNA that made up the material.

CDR3 length equals 14 residues. V was trimmed by 3 bases and J by 5 bases, leaving 13 bases between them. From germline, CDR1 is MDHEN and CDR2 SYDVKM. TCRdb's copy holds only in-frame clones and misses some; the assay was immunoSEQ multiplex PCR. The table lists over 150,000 clones, approximately 80% of them singletons. This clone turned up a few times. This receptor was obtained from a woman aged 40 to 50 with COVID-19, enrolled during active disease. The V and J genes are TRBV28 and TRBJ1-1, with a weak D call TRBD1 (5 bases). The sequencing input was peripheral blood. The CDR3 DNA reads as TGTGCCAGCAGTTTTACGGGGGACTGGACTGAAGCTTTCTTT. Protein: CASSFTGDWTEAFF. The variable domain in full, with the rest retrieved from reference TRBV28 and TRBJ1-1, is DVKVTQSSRYLVKRTGEKVFLECVQDMDHENMFWYRQDPGLGLRLIYFSYDVKMKEKGDIPEGYSVSREKKERFSLILESASTNQTSMYLCASSFTGDWTEAFFGQGTRLTVV.